This T cell receptor beta chain originates from a study of T cell clonality in common variable immunodeficiency. Clones were sequenced by immunoSEQ multiplex PCR, and TCRdb holds only the in-frame ones, with some missing. The record shows about 47,000 clones for this sample, with no singletons present. V was clipped by 5 bases and J by 3 bases; unmatched bases: 11. Germline lookup yields CDR1 DFQATT and CDR2 SNEGSKA (reference sequence). This CDR3 contains 15 residues. This clone was seen many times. The read terminates 3 residues ahead of where the CDR3 ends, so the germline J gene completes it. The sequence was obtained from a person between 18 and 75 years old in good health. V and J are TRBV20-1 and TRBJ1-2; 8 bases align to TRBD1. Sequenced material: peripheral blood mononuclear cells. The DNA read from the CDR3 is TGCAGTGCTCACCAACTGACAGGGGCACACTATGGC. Protein: CSAHQLTGAHYG. The whole CDR3 protein is CSAHQLTGAHYGYTF.